Presented here are 16 T cell receptor beta chains from one specimen sequenced in a study of regulatory T cells in long-lasting Graves disease (dated by TCRdb to about 2021). The receptor library was made with multiplex PCR. Sequencing used an Illumina HiSeq 4000. iRepertoire HTBI primers and Arm-PCR amplification of CDR3 regions were used to construct TCR beta libraries. TCRdb's own reprocessing of the public reads used fastp at Q25 and MiXCR and kept productive beta chains. Every entry covers one CDR3 protein and lists the most common genes and DNA from its rows. A total of a few hundred thousand distinct CDR3 sequences appear in this sample, roughly 13% of them only once. The ten largest account for more than 8.5% of the sample. In the paper's terms, the time point label means: newly diagnosed GD, antithyroid drugs for less than 3 months. For both TCR sequencing and RNA sequencing, RNA was extracted from PBMCs in TRIzol.

The same data also contributed to another study, on T cells in Graves' hyperthyroidism and ophthalmopathy.

Sequences were derived from peripheral blood mononuclear cells (PBMCs), sampled at new diagnosis, from a patient treated with antithyroid drugs. These TCRs come from a man in his thirties or forties with Graves disease. Donor details come from another sample of the same person, matched by shared clones.

Many counts were recorded for this clonotype. The V and J genes are TRBV29-1 and TRBJ2-5, with 9 bases that match TRBD1. This CDR3 is 13 amino acids long. V shed 7 bases and J 5 bases; nucleotides not matched to a gene: 8. CDR1 and CDR2 (germline): SQVTM, ANQGSEA. For the CDR3, the DNA is TGCAGCGCTGACGACAGGGGGTCGGAGACCCAGTACTTC. Its protein product is CSADDRGSETQYF.

This clonotype was seen only once. This is likely an artifact of a read error, given a far larger clone one base away. The chain combines TRBV11-2 with TRBJ2-3, with TRBD2 identical over 12 bases. The J call is uncertain, as TRBJ2-5 better fits the DNA end. The CDR3 is made up of 16 amino acids. The germline CDR1 and CDR2 sequences are SGHAT and FQNNGV. The CDR3 sequence is CASSFDSGLAGETQYF. The CDR3 bases are TGTGCCAGCAGCTTTGACTCTGGACTAGCGGGGGAGACCCAGTACTTC.

Many counts were recorded for this clonotype. V and J are TRBV6-1 and TRBJ2-7, with 8 nucleotides matching TRBD1. The V gene's germline CDR1 is MNHNS and CDR2 SASEGT. V dropped 6 bases and J dropped 6; count of bases not matched to a gene: 13. There are 15 residues in the CDR3. The CDR3: CASRPQGAVPAEQYF. The CDR3 bases are TGTGCCAGCAGGCCCCAGGGGGCGGTCCCCGCCGAGCAGTACTTC.

This clonotype was recorded at least ten times. DNA for the CDR3: TGTGCCACCAGGGCCCGGGAGATAGGCAACAATGAGCAGTTCTTC. Protein product: CATRAREIGNNEQFF. The chain couples TRBV24-1 to TRBJ2-1; D may be TRBD2 (6 bases). Germline V CDR1 and CDR2: KGHDR, SFDVKD. This CDR3 has 15 amino acids. The ends were cut back, 7 bases at V and 5 bases at J, with 17 bases in the middle.

This clonotype was detected only a few times. This rearrangement joins TRBV20-1 to TRBJ2-3, with a weak D call TRBD2 (7 bases). The CDR3 length is 13 residues. Trimming removed 4 bases at V and 2 bases at J, with 10 bases between. Germline values: CDR1 DFQATT, CDR2 SNEGSKA (reference sequence). CDR3 DNA: TGCAGTGCTAACGGGGGGCTCACAGATACGCAGTATTTT. Protein: CSANGGLTDTQYF.

The rearrangement joins TRBV18 to TRBJ2-5; D is ambiguous. Germline CDR1 reads KGHSH; CDR2 reads LQKENI. With 8 bases removed from V and 3 bases from J, the gap between germline ends came to 10 bases. The CDR3 is 12 amino acids. The DNA of the CDR3 is TGTGCCAGCAGTTACGCTGAAGAGACCCAGTACTTC. Translated, it gives CASSYAEETQYF.

Worth noting for this clonotype: A junction end diverges from the germline sequence, so it may reflect a read error. The chain carries TRBV20-1 and TRBJ2-7; the D is unclear. The CDR3 length is 13 residues. Germline-derived CDR1 and CDR2 are DFQATT and SNEGSKA (reference sequence). The CDR3 DNA is TGCAGTGCCTCAAGTTTCCCCTCCTACGAACAGTACTTC. Translation: CSASSFPSYEQYF.

V and J are TRBV11-3 and TRBJ2-7; 10 bases fit TRBD2. The CDR3 spans 17 residues. Trimming cost V 4 bases and J 2 bases; bases outside gene matches: 11. Germline V gene lookup returns CDR1 SGHNT and CDR2 YENEEA. CDR3 residues: CASSSGGGLAATYEQYF. The CDR3 DNA follows: TGTGCCAGCAGCTCGGGGGGTGGACTAGCGGCAACCTACGAGCAGTACTTC.

The table lists this clonotype with a few counts. The rearrangement links TRBV10-3 to TRBJ1-5, with D tentatively TRBD1 (5 bases). V lost 4 bases to trimming and J lost 6 bases, with 19 bases between them. The germline V gene encodes CDR1 ENHRY and CDR2 SYGVKD. CDR3 length equals 16 residues. The DNA of the CDR3 is TGTGCCATCAGTGCCGGGACTATGAAGGATAGTCAGCCCCAGCATTTT. Protein: CAISAGTMKDSQPQHF.

This clonotype has a handful of counts. The chain recombines TRBV2 with TRBJ1-1; TRBD1 agrees at 7 bases. Unmatched junction bases numbered 5, after V lost 0 bases and J lost 10 bases. CDR1 and CDR2 from the germline V gene are SNHLY and FYNNEI. The CDR3 runs to 13 residues. The CDR3, as DNA: TGTGCCAGCAGTGAAGCGGTAAGGGGGCTAGCTTTCTTT. Its translation is CASSEAVRGLAFF.

Here the CDR3 reads CASVGTLRSTEAFF. CDR3 coding DNA: TGTGCCAGCGTGGGGACCTTACGGAGCACTGAAGCTTTCTTT. V gene TRBV6-2 or TRBV6-3 combines with J gene TRBJ1-1; D perhaps matches TRBD1 (5 bases). This CDR3 spans 14 amino acids. Trimming removed 8 bases from V and 4 bases from J, with 17 bases in between. The germline gives CDR1 MNHEY, CDR2 SVGEGT.

The genes are TRBV9 and TRBJ2-3; TRBD2 is a possible D gene (6 bases). With 0 bases removed from V and 5 bases from J, the gap between germline ends came to 10 bases. From germline, CDR1 is SGDLS and CDR2 YYNGEE. The CDR3 has 14 residues. The CDR3 loop is CASSVVADGDTQYF. CDR3 nucleotide sequence: TGTGCCAGCAGCGTAGTAGCGGATGGAGATACGCAGTATTTT. The whole variable domain, remainder taken from reference TRBV9 and TRBJ2-3, is DSGVTQTPKHLITATGQRVTLRCSPRSGDLSVYWYQQSLDQGLQFLIQYYNGEERAKGNILERFSAQQFPDLHSELNLSSLELGDSALYFCASSVVADGDTQYFGPGTRLTVL.

This clonotype was counted ten times or more. The V call is TRBV2, the J call TRBJ2-2, with a weak D call TRBD1 (8 bases). This CDR3 spans 13 amino acids. Germline V gives CDR1 SNHLY, CDR2 FYNNEI. Trimming took off 6 bases at V and 7 bases at J, with 12 bases between the two ends. For the CDR3, the DNA is TGTGCCAGCAGAACAGGGGGGGTCGGGGAGCTGTTTTTT. Its protein product is CASRTGGVGELFF. The whole variable domain, remainder taken from reference TRBV2 and TRBJ2-2, is EPEVTQTPSHQVTQMGQEVILRCVPISNHLYFYWYRQILGQKVEFLVSFYNNEISEKSEIFDDQFSVERPDGSNFTLKIRSTKLEDSAMYFCASRTGGVGELFFGEGSRLTVL.

J is TRBJ2-6 and V is TRBV18, with D possibly TRBD2 on 5 matching bases. This CDR3 comprises 15 residues. V lost 6 bases to trimming and J lost 0 bases, with 9 bases between them. CDR1 KGHSH and CDR2 LQKENI come from the germline V gene. The CDR3 DNA is TGTGCCAGCTCCCAACTAGACTCTGGGGCCAACGTCCTGACTTTC. Protein sequence: CASSQLDSGANVLTF.

This clonotype was seen ten or more times. This chain joins TRBV27 and TRBJ2-1; possibly TRBD1 for D (6 bases). This CDR3 is built from 14 residues. Germline loops: CDR1 MNHEY, CDR2 SMNVEV (reference sequence). V was cut by 5 bases and J by 3 bases, with 11 bases left in between. For the CDR3, the DNA is TGTGCCAGCAGTGCCACAGGGCTCTACAATGAGCAGTTCTTC. It specifies CASSATGLYNEQFF.

This clonotype was observed at least ten times. At one end, the junction sequence differs from germline, possibly due to a read error. The chain is built from TRBV12-3 or TRBV12-4 and TRBJ2-1, with D perhaps matching TRBD2 (6 bases). CDR3 length: 17 residues. CDR3 in amino acids: CASSLLSRGGPGDEQFF. CDR3 DNA sequence: TGTGCCAGCAGTTTACTGAGCAGAGGAGGGCCGGGGGATGAGCAATTCTTC.